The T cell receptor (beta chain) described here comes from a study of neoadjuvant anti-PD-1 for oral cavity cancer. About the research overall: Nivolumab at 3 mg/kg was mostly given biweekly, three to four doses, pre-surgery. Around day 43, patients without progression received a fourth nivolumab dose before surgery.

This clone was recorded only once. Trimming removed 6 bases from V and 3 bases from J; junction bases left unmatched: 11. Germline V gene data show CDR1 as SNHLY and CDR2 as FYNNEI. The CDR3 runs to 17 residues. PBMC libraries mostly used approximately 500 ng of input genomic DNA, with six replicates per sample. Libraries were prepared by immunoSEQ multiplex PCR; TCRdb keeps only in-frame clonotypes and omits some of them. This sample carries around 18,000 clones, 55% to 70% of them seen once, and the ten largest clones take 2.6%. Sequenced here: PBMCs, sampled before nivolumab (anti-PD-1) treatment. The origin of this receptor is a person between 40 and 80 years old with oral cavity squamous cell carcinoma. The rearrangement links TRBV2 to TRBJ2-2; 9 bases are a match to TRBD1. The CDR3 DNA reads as TGTGCCAGCAGAAAATGGGGACAGGGAGGGGACACCGGGGAGCTGTTTTTT. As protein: CASRKWGQGGDTGELFF.